Included here is one T cell receptor (beta chain) sequence, with context. Antigen: not known. Sequencing was performed with immunoSEQ multiplex PCR; in TCRdb, only in-frame clones are kept and a portion is missing. The table has roughly 35,000 clones, 80% to 85% seen once; the top ten hold more than 1.2%. These data are taken from a study of OX40 agonist ivuxolimab in advanced cancers. Looking at the study overall: Ivuxolimab, an agonistic anti-OX40 (CD134) antibody, was given to patients. At just under 85% male, the cohort had a mean age of 60 years, ranging from about 20 to 79. Patients received intravenous ivuxolimab every 2 weeks at 0.01 to 10 mg/kg. Study observations and caveats: Antigen specificity of clonally expanded peripheral T cells was not established.

The CDR3 loop spans 17 amino acids. The trim removed 2 bases at V and 3 bases at J, leaving 10 bases unmatched. Germline CDR1 SGHTS, CDR2 YDEGEE. The receptor's source is an adult with an advanced solid tumor such as melanoma, head and neck, liver or kidney cancer. V is TRBV5-8 and J is TRBJ2-3; 9 bases map to TRBD2. This specimen was CD4+ or CD8+ T cells sorted from blood, taken in a trial of the OX40 agonist ivuxolimab. The CDR3 spells CASSFGGGGLATDTQYF. CDR3 DNA: TGTGCCAGCAGCTTTGGGGGCGGGGGACTAGCAACAGATACGCAGTATTTT.